This T cell receptor beta chain originates from a study of T cells in Graves' hyperthyroidism and ophthalmopathy. V was shortened by 4 bases and J by 8 bases, with 6 bases between the two germline ends. Germline-derived CDR1 and CDR2 are SGHTA and FQGTGA. This CDR3 comprises 11 residues. Amplification targeted TCR beta CDR3 regions from RNA transcripts. Using the HTBI primer set, a first-round RT-PCR was run on the TCR CDR3. TCRdb fed the multiplex PCR reads into MiXCR, producing one record per CDR3 protein. The sample contains 750,000 to 950,000 distinct CDR3 sequences, over 35% of which appear only once. Findings of the study overall: Blood shared most expanded thyroid clonotypes above 0.001.

Turning to this clonotype: As yet, its antigen is unknown.

The clonotype comes from a man aged 18 to 30 with Graves' hyperthyroidism. Sample: blood. J is TRBJ2-1 and V is TRBV7-3; D not resolved. The CDR3: CASSSIHEQFF. In DNA form, the CDR3 reads TGTGCCAGCAGCTCAATCCATGAGCAGTTCTTC.